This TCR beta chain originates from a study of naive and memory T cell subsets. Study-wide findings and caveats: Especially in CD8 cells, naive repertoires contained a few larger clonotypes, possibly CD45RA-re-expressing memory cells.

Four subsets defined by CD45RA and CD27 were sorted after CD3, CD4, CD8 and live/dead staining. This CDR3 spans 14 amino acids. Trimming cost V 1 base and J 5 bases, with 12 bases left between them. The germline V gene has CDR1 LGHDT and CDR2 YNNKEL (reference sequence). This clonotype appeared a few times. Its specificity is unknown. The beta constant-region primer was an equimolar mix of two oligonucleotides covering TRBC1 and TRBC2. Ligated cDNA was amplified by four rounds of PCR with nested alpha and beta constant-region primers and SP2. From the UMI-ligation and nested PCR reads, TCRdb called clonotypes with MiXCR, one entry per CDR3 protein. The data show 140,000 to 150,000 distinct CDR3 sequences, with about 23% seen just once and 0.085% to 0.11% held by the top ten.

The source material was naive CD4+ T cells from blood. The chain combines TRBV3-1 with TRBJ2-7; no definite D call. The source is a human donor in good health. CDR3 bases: TGTGCCAGCAGCCAAGTGAGTTGGGGTGACGAGCAGTACTTC. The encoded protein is CASSQVSWGDEQYF.